The 18 T cell receptor beta chains in this list originate from one sample, sequenced in a study of T cell responses to AZD1222 COVID-19 vaccine. The protocol was immunoSEQ multiplex PCR, while the TCRdb copy is restricted to in-frame clones and leaves out a portion. The table lists over 55,000 clones, about 74% of them singletons. The source material was peripheral blood, sampled 28 days after the second AZD1222 dose. These receptors were taken from an adult who received the AZD1222 COVID-19 vaccine.

This clone was counted between two and nine times. The chain is built from TRBV7-8 and TRBJ2-5, with 9 bases lining up with TRBD1. With 7 bases clipped from V and 5 bases from J, the junction kept 8 bases outside the gene matches. The germline V gene encodes CDR1 SGHVS and CDR2 FQNEAQ. There are 14 residues in the CDR3. CDR3 bases: TGTGCCAGCACCAAGCGGGACAGGGCGGAGACCCAGTACTTC. Translating gives CASTKRDRAETQYF.

The V gene is TRBV4-1, the J gene TRBJ2-1; D might be TRBD2 (6 bases). CDR3 size: 15 residues. The V gene's germline CDR1 is MGHRA and CDR2 YSYEKL. V shed 3 bases and J shed 8 bases, with 17 bases lying between them. The CDR3 region has the DNA TGCGCCAGCAGCCAGTCCGGGACTTCTGGGGATGAGCAGTTCTTC. Translated, it gives CASSQSGTSGDEQFF.

The chain couples TRBV24-1 to TRBJ1-4; D is uncertain. Germline loops: CDR1 KGHDR, CDR2 SFDVKD. V lost 4 bases and J lost 8, with 10 bases in between. The CDR3 is made up of 13 amino acids. The CDR3, as DNA: TGTGCCACCAGTGACCCTGGGTACGAAAAACTGTTTTTT. This codes for CATSDPGYEKLFF.

This clone was observed a handful of times. This rearrangement joins TRBV5-1 to TRBJ2-3; a possible D gene is TRBD2 (6 bases). CDR3 length: 15 amino acids. V was shortened by 4 bases and J by 0 bases, with 12 bases between the two germline ends. Germline loops: CDR1 SGHRS, CDR2 YFSETQ. DNA for the CDR3: TGCGCCAGCAGCCCGGGGACTCCGAGCACAGATACGCAGTATTTT. The encoded protein is CASSPGTPSTDTQYF.

A word on this clone: One junction end does not reproduce the germline sequence, and a read error may be involved. The chain recombines TRBV6-2 or TRBV6-3 with TRBJ2-4; D gene unclear. CDR1 and CDR2 (germline): MNHEY, SVGEGT. The CDR3 is made up of 15 amino acids. CDR3 DNA: TGTGCCAGCAGTGACTCATCCGTGGCCAAAAACATTCAGTACTTC. Amino acids: CASSDSSVAKNIQYF.

This clone turned up a few times. The rearrangement joins TRBV5-7 to TRBJ2-2, with D perhaps matching TRBD2 (5 bases). TRBV5-7 is treated as an ORF (open reading frame) with a function not yet certain. The CDR3 sequence is 16 residues long. Deletions cut 1 base from V and 1 base from J, with 11 bases between. This CDR3 is CASSLLRERNTGELFF. The CDR3 DNA sequence: TGTGCCAGCAGCTTGCTAAGGGAGAGGAACACCGGGGAGCTGTTTTTT.

The chain couples TRBV6-2 or TRBV6-3 to TRBJ1-6; possible D gene TRBD1, 6 bases. The CDR3 runs to 14 residues. Per the germline V gene, CDR1 is MNHEY and CDR2 is SVGEGT. Trimming left V 4 bases short and J 7 bases short, with 11 bases between. The CDR3 region is CASSFQGFNSPLHF. The CDR3 region has the DNA TGTGCCAGCAGTTTTCAGGGGTTCAATTCACCCCTCCACTTT.

The rearrangement joins TRBV2 to TRBJ2-7; D not certain. The CDR3 contains 13 residues. V lost 9 bases to trimming and J lost 0 bases, with 12 bases between them. Germline CDR1 reads SNHLY; CDR2 reads FYNNEI. The DNA for the CDR3 is TGTGCCAGTCTGGGGATAAGCTCCTACGAGCAGTACTTC. Its translation: CASLGISSYEQYF.

The chain is built from TRBV19 and TRBJ1-2; 7 nucleotides match TRBD1. The V gene end was trimmed by 11 bases and the J gene end by 4 bases; junction bases not matched to a gene: 7. Germline-derived CDR1 and CDR2 are LNHDA and SQIVND (reference sequence). The CDR3 is made up of 12 amino acids. The CDR3 is CAGRRDSYGYTF. The CDR3 bases are TGTGCCGGCCGACGGGACAGCTATGGCTACACCTTC.

V and J are TRBV19 and TRBJ1-4; D not resolved. Trimming shortened V by 5 bases and J by 3 bases, and 10 bases separated the two germline ends. This CDR3 region has 14 residues. The germline V gene has CDR1 LNHDA and CDR2 SQIVND (reference sequence). DNA for the CDR3: TGTGCCAGTAGTGTCGGGCCGGCTAATGAAAAACTGTTTTTT. It translates to CASSVGPANEKLFF.

The gene calls are TRBV25-1 and TRBJ1-6; D unclear. This CDR3 region has 12 residues. CDR1 and CDR2 from the germline V gene are MGHDK and SYGVNS. The ends were cut back, 7 bases at V and 10 bases at J, with 11 bases in the middle. The CDR3 nucleotides read TGTGCCAGCACGACCGGGAGGTCACCCCTCCACTTT. It specifies CASTTGRSPLHF.

The rearrangement links TRBV7-3 to TRBJ2-3; TRBD2 matches 8 bases. Looked up from germline, CDR1 is SGHTA and CDR2 is FQGTGA. The CDR3 totals 14 residues. V gave up 2 bases and J gave up 4 bases; unmatched junction bases: 2. This chain's CDR3 is CASSLGGGPDTQYF. The CDR3 DNA reads TGTGCCAGCAGCTTAGGCGGGGGGCCAGATACGCAGTATTTT. The full variable domain, with the rest looked up from reference TRBV7-3 and TRBJ2-3, is GAGVSQTPSNKVTEKGKYVELRCDPISGHTALYWYRQSLGQGPEFLIYFQGTGAADDSGLPNDRFFAVRPEGSVSTLKIQRTERGDSAVYLCASSLGGGPDTQYFGPGTRLTVL.

This sequence joins TRBV28 and TRBJ1-1; D is ambiguous. V shed 6 bases and J shed 10 bases, with 15 bases lying between them. The CDR3 covers 12 residues. CDR1 is MDHEN and CDR2 is SYDVKM in the germline V gene. The CDR3 coding sequence is TGTGCCAGCAGAGCCGGGGTTAGTGGAGCTTTCTTT. This gives the protein CASRAGVSGAFF.

This chain links TRBV19 with TRBJ1-1; D is uncertain. V shed 4 bases and J shed 4 bases, with 13 bases lying between them. CDR1 and CDR2 from the germline V gene are LNHDA and SQIVND (reference sequence). The CDR3 length is 14 residues. The CDR3 here is CASSKAHRGTEAFF. In nucleotides, the CDR3 is TGTGCCAGTAGTAAGGCCCACCGGGGCACTGAAGCTTTCTTT.

By share, this clone ranks as medium-sized (0.01 to 0.1%). This chain joins TRBV2 and TRBJ1-2; the D gene is possibly TRBD1 (6 bases). There are 14 residues in the CDR3. Per the germline V gene, CDR1 is SNHLY and CDR2 is FYNNEI. The V end was cut by 4 bases, the J end by 7 bases, with 16 bases between. In DNA form, the CDR3 reads TGTGCCAGCAGTGGGCAGGGGTTATATGGTGGCTACACCTTC. Amino acid sequence: CASSGQGLYGGYTF.

This rearrangement joins TRBV6-1 to TRBJ1-2, with 8 bases identical to TRBD1. The CDR3 spans 16 residues. Germline CDR1 is MNHNS and CDR2 is SASEGT. J was trimmed by 4 bases and V by 4 bases; bases with no gene match: 11. This CDR3 reads CASSVGAPGTGYGYTF. CDR3 nucleotides: TGTGCCAGCAGTGTAGGGGCTCCCGGGACAGGCTATGGCTACACCTTC.

This chain joins TRBV7-8 and TRBJ2-7; TRBD1 aligns across 8 bases. CDR3 length: 15 residues. With V trimmed by 1 base and J by 6 bases, 8 bases remained unmatched. Germline V gives CDR1 SGHVS, CDR2 FQNEAQ. The CDR3 nucleotides are TGTGCCAGCAGCTTAGGTGGACAGGGAGCATCCGAGCAGTACTTC. This sequence encodes CASSLGGQGASEQYF.

This chain connects TRBV29-1 to TRBJ2-1; no firm D call. Germline V lookup: CDR1 SQVTM, CDR2 ANQGSEA. V shed 4 bases and J shed 4 bases, with 8 bases lying between them. There are 12 residues in the CDR3. CDR3 sequence: CSVAPTYNEQFF. Here the CDR3 DNA reads TGCAGCGTTGCTCCTACGTACAATGAGCAGTTCTTC.